The 27 T cell receptor beta chains in this list originate from one sample, sequenced in a study of Ad26.COV2.S vaccination and SARS-CoV-2 variants. Measured with immunoSEQ multiplex PCR; TCRdb has only the in-frame clones, and not every one. The repertoire holds around 420,000 clones, with around 89% as singletons. The treatment: roughly 20 received Ad26.COV2.S at low or high dose, single or two shots; about 5 received placebo; per-sample allocation not given. Each sample was drawn 63 days after the first injection (of vaccine or placebo). The starting material was peripheral blood, obtained in a trial of Ad26.COV2.S vaccine versus placebo. Receptors originate from a person between 18 and 65 years old who received the Ad26.COV2.S COVID-19 vaccine or a placebo.

The V call is TRBV11-1, the J call TRBJ2-5, with 8 bases identical to TRBD2. This CDR3 is 15 amino acids long. In germline, CDR1 is SGHAT, CDR2 FQDESV (reference sequence). The J segment lost 5 bases and the V segment lost 1 base, leaving 6 bases of the junction unmatched. CDR3 nucleotides: TGTGCCAGCAGCTTAGATGCGGGGGGCTGGGAGACCCAGTACTTC. Residues: CASSLDAGGWETQYF.

The chain recombines TRBV4-3 with TRBJ1-5, with D perhaps TRBD1 (5 bases). V was shortened by 1 base and J by 1 base, with 14 bases between the two germline ends. Germline loops: CDR1 LGHNA, CDR2 YSLEER. The CDR3 has 17 amino acids. DNA for the CDR3: TGCGCCAGCAGCCAAGTTCACCAGGGAGGAAGCAATCAGCCCCAGCATTTT. Its translation: CASSQVHQGGSNQPQHF.

The chain is built from TRBV5-1 and TRBJ1-1, with D hard to call. This CDR3 is 15 amino acids long. Deletions cut 1 base from V and 1 base from J, with 11 bases between. Germline V gene sequence: CDR1 SGHRS, CDR2 YFSETQ. The CDR3 sequence is CASSLRPGGNTEAFF. CDR3 DNA sequence: TGCGCCAGCAGCTTGCGTCCCGGCGGGAACACTGAAGCTTTCTTT. The whole variable domain, filled in from reference TRBV5-1 and TRBJ1-1, reads KAGVTQTPRYLIKTRGQQVTLSCSPISGHRSVSWYQQTPGQGLQFLFEYFSETQRNKGNFPGRFSGRQFSNSRSEMNVSTLELGDSALYLCASSLRPGGNTEAFFGQGTRLTVV.

The rearrangement links TRBV19 to TRBJ2-3; possibly TRBD2 for D (6 bases). This CDR3 is 15 amino acids long. Trimming cost V 5 bases and J 4 bases, with 16 bases left between them. CDR1 is LNHDA, CDR2 SQIVND, per germline (reference sequence). DNA of the CDR3: TGTGCCAGTAGTGCCCGGGACCCGGGGGCAGATACGCAGTATTTT. Protein: CASSARDPGADTQYF.

The gene calls are TRBV30 and TRBJ1-2, with 8 bases matching TRBD1. J lost 8 bases, V lost 3 bases, and 17 bases had no gene match. This CDR3 is 16 amino acids long. Germline V gene sequence: CDR1 GTSNPN, CDR2 SVGIG (reference sequence). CDR3 sequence reads: CAWRGTNRDRMLGYTF. The CDR3 DNA reads as TGTGCCTGGAGGGGAACTAACCGGGACAGGATGTTGGGCTACACCTTC.

This clone was detected a few times. This chain connects TRBV5-4 to TRBJ2-3, with TRBD2 matching over 8 bases. Germline values: CDR1 SGHNT, CDR2 YYREEE (reference sequence). This CDR3 has 14 residues. The V gene end was trimmed by 5 bases and the J gene end by 4 bases; junction bases not matched to a gene: 6. CDR3 sequence reads: CASRIGGAPDTQYF. The CDR3, as DNA: TGTGCCAGCAGGATCGGGGGGGCCCCAGATACGCAGTATTTT.

The chain links TRBV5-4 to TRBJ2-3; tentatively, D is TRBD1 or TRBD2 (6 bases each). Trimming pared 0 bases from V and 0 bases from J, leaving 11 bases between. There are 16 residues in the CDR3. Germline V gene lookup returns CDR1 SGHNT and CDR2 YYREEE (reference sequence). The DNA of the CDR3 is TGTGCCAGCAGCTTGGTTGGGGGGCCTAGCACAGATACGCAGTATTTT. The encoded protein is CASSLVGGPSTDTQYF.

A note on this clone: This CDR3 is also generated by other DNA sequences in the sample. This chain joins TRBV20-1 and TRBJ2-7; D not certain. The V end lost 0 bases, the J end lost 4 bases, and 4 bases lay between the germline ends. This CDR3 contains 11 residues. Germline V gene lookup returns CDR1 DFQATT and CDR2 SNEGSKA (reference sequence). The CDR3 spells CSAREGYEQYF. In nucleotides, the CDR3 is TGCAGTGCTAGAGAGGGGTACGAGCAGTACTTC.

The chain links TRBV2 to TRBJ1-5, with TRBD1 matching over 9 bases. The CDR3 runs 15 residues. Germline trimming cut 6 bases from V and 6 bases from J; bases unmatched to any gene: 9. Germline-derived CDR1 and CDR2 are SNHLY and FYNNEI. The CDR3 loop is CASSAGQGRVQPQHF. The CDR3 coding sequence is TGTGCCAGCAGCGCGGGACAGGGTCGGGTTCAGCCCCAGCATTTT.

The V gene is TRBV10-3, the J gene TRBJ2-3; D is unclear. This CDR3 region has 12 residues. The ends were cut back, 5 bases at V and 5 bases at J, with 8 bases in the middle. The germline gives CDR1 ENHRY, CDR2 SYGVKD. The CDR3 nucleotides are TGTGCCATCAGTTCCCGGAGAGATACGCAGTATTTT. This gives the protein CAISSRRDTQYF.

Here the CDR3 reads CASSPTPPAGSTDTQYF. Here the CDR3 DNA reads TGCGCCAGCAGCCCGACCCCACCAGCAGGAAGCACAGATACGCAGTATTTT. This sequence joins TRBV5-1 and TRBJ2-3; D ambiguous. Germline values: CDR1 SGHRS, CDR2 YFSETQ. This CDR3 contains 17 residues. V lost 4 bases and J 0 bases, leaving 18 bases between the germline ends.

As DNA, the CDR3 is TGTGCCAGCAGTGTACAGGGGGCCACCTACAATGAGCAGTTCTTC. Its protein is CASSVQGATYNEQFF. The chain carries TRBV6-4 and TRBJ2-1, with 9 bases that match TRBD1. Germline CDR1 MRHNA, CDR2 SNTAGT. CDR3 size: 15 residues. Trimming at V came to 4 bases and at J to 2 bases, leaving 3 bases not matched to a gene.

The chain uses TRBV19 and TRBJ1-4; D gene uncertain. The CDR3 is made up of 14 amino acids. CDR1 LNHDA and CDR2 SQIVND come from the germline V gene (reference sequence). The V and J ends lost 4 bases and 0 bases respectively, with 6 bases between them. In DNA, the CDR3 is TGTGCCAGTAGTACCTTTGCAACTAATGAAAAACTGTTTTTT. It yields the protein CASSTFATNEKLFF.

The chain is built from TRBV30 and TRBJ2-7; D may match TRBD1 or TRBD2 (5 bases each). V was cut by 3 bases and J by 9 bases, with 15 bases left in between. Germline lookup yields CDR1 GTSNPN and CDR2 SVGIG (reference sequence). The CDR3 totals 12 residues. The CDR3 sequence: CAWRTASGGQYF. The CDR3 DNA reads TGTGCCTGGAGGACAGCCTCCGGAGGGCAGTACTTC.

This clone appeared a single time. The rearrangement uses TRBV4-1 and TRBJ1-6, with TRBD1 matching 8 bases. The J segment lost 7 bases and the V segment lost 1 base, leaving 6 bases of the junction unmatched. There are 16 residues in the CDR3. Germline V lookup: CDR1 MGHRA, CDR2 YSYEKL. CDR3 in amino acids: CASSQAPTGVNSPLHF. The CDR3 bases are TGCGCCAGCAGCCAAGCACCGACAGGGGTCAATTCACCCCTCCACTTT.

The V gene is TRBV29-1, the J gene TRBJ1-2, with TRBD1 matching 10 bases. This CDR3 region has 13 residues. V trimming: 7 bases; J trimming: 8 bases; junction bases outside the gene matches: 10. Germline V gene data show CDR1 as SQVTM and CDR2 as ANQGSEA. The CDR3: CSAQTGGAGGYTF. CDR3 bases: TGCAGCGCCCAGACAGGGGGCGCCGGGGGCTACACCTTC. The full variable domain, rest sourced from reference TRBV29-1 and TRBJ1-2, is SAVISQKPSRDICQRGTSLTIQCQVDSQVTMMFWYRQQPGQSLTLIATANQGSEATYESGFVIDKFPISRPNLTFSTLTVSNMSPEDSSIYLCSAQTGGAGGYTFGSGTRLTVV.

The chain links TRBV7-2 to TRBJ1-2; D is undetermined. Trimming removed 7 bases from V and 0 bases from J, with 9 bases in between. This CDR3 is 13 amino acids long. Germline V gives CDR1 SGHTA, CDR2 FQGNSA. The CDR3 is CASTLTANYGYTF. CDR3 DNA: TGTGCCAGCACCCTGACGGCTAACTATGGCTACACCTTC.

The J gene is TRBJ1-3, the V gene TRBV4-2; TRBD1 might be the D (5 bases). This CDR3 contains 16 residues. In germline, CDR1 is LGHNA, CDR2 YNFKEQ. The V gene lost 1 base and the J gene lost 2 bases, with 12 bases spanning the gap. CDR3 sequence: CASSQGGIGTGNTIYF. The CDR3 coding sequence is TGTGCCAGCAGCCAAGGGGGGATAGGGACTGGAAACACCATATATTTT.

The gene calls are TRBV10-3 and TRBJ1-2, with D unclear. The V gene lost 4 bases and the J gene lost 4 bases, with 16 bases spanning the gap. The CDR3 is 15 amino acids. Germline V gene data show CDR1 as ENHRY and CDR2 as SYGVKD. The chain's CDR3 is CAISGADIRGYGYTF. CDR3 sequence (DNA): TGTGCCATCAGTGGAGCGGATATAAGAGGCTATGGCTACACCTTC.

CDR3 in DNA: TGTGCCAGCAGCTCCCCCGCGGGGGGGAGCCCGGAGACCCAGTACTTC. This sequence encodes CASSSPAGGSPETQYF. The chain employs TRBV7-8 and TRBJ2-5, with TRBD2 matching 9 bases. The CDR3 totals 16 residues. Per germline, CDR1 SGHVS and CDR2 FQNEAQ. V was pared by 4 bases and J by 5 bases, with 11 bases of the junction left unmatched.

J is TRBJ1-1 and V is TRBV2, with no clear D. With 5 bases removed from V and 5 bases from J, the gap between germline ends came to 6 bases. The germline V gene encodes CDR1 SNHLY and CDR2 FYNNEI. The CDR3 runs to 11 residues. CDR3 residues: CASSQWTEAFF. CDR3 coding DNA: TGTGCCAGCAGTCAGTGGACTGAAGCTTTCTTT.

The chain joins TRBV9 to TRBJ2-4, with 8 bases lining up with TRBD2. V was clipped by 7 bases and J by 0 bases; unmatched bases: 12. Looked up from germline, CDR1 is SGDLS and CDR2 is YYNGEE. The CDR3 is 17 residues long. The CDR3 sequence is CASAPEQRGIAKNIQYF. In DNA, the CDR3 is TGTGCCAGCGCCCCGGAGCAGCGGGGGATAGCCAAAAACATTCAGTACTTC.

The gene calls are TRBV7-8 and TRBJ2-1, with 10 bases lining up with TRBD1. This CDR3 spans 17 amino acids. J gave up 7 bases and V 3 bases, and 12 bases lay outside the gene matches. The V gene's germline CDR1 is SGHVS and CDR2 FQNEAQ. The CDR3 DNA reads TGTGCCAGCAGCTTCCCCCTGACAGGGGGCCACTTTAATGAGCAGTTCTTC. Amino acid sequence: CASSFPLTGGHFNEQFF.

This chain connects TRBV6-2 or TRBV6-3 to TRBJ1-5; D gene unclear. Between the trimmed V and J ends, which lost 0 bases and 3 bases, there was a span of 9 bases. Germline loops: CDR1 MNHEY, CDR2 SVGEGT. This CDR3 has 15 amino acids. The CDR3 region has the DNA TGTGCCAGCAGTTACTCGGCAGCCCCCAATCAGCCCCAGCATTTT. This gives the protein CASSYSAAPNQPQHF.

The chain uses TRBV7-3 and TRBJ1-3; D unresolved. This CDR3 is built from 13 residues. Germline assignment: CDR1 SGHTA and CDR2 FQGTGA. Trimming shortened V by 5 bases and J by 0 bases, and 5 bases separated the two germline ends. This CDR3 reads CASSPNSGNTIYF. CDR3 nucleotides: TGTGCCAGCAGCCCAAACTCTGGAAACACCATATATTTT.

The chain carries TRBV28 and TRBJ2-1; 12 bases agree with TRBD1. This CDR3 has 15 amino acids. The V segment lost 4 bases and the J segment 8 bases; nucleotides outside the gene matches: 6. The germline CDR1 and CDR2 sequences are MDHEN and SYDVKM. In nucleotides, the CDR3 is TGTGCCAGCAGTTCCCCGGGACAGGGGGCGGATGAGCAGTTCTTC. As protein: CASSSPGQGADEQFF.

V usage is TRBV28 and J usage is TRBJ1-5; possibly TRBD1 for D (6 bases). This CDR3 is built from 13 residues. Germline V lookup: CDR1 MDHEN, CDR2 SYDVKM. Trimming stripped 4 bases from V and 9 bases from J, with 13 bases between. CDR3 protein: CASSWTAMPPQHF. The CDR3 bases are TGTGCCAGCAGTTGGACAGCTATGCCGCCCCAGCATTTT. The entire variable domain, with the rest obtained from reference TRBV28 and TRBJ1-5, is as follows: DVKVTQSSRYLVKRTGEKVFLECVQDMDHENMFWYRQDPGLGLRLIYFSYDVKMKEKGDIPEGYSVSREKKERFSLILESASTNQTSMYLCASSWTAMPPQHFGDGTRLSIL.